The entry that follows covers one TCR beta chain sequence. As yet, its antigen is unknown. These data originate in a study of monozygotic twins with inflammatory bowel disease. Overall study results and limits: Limited statistical power may explain no repertoire similarity difference between concordant and discordant twins. The co-twins with IBD showed lower TCRbeta diversity (inverse Simpson) than their healthy siblings.

Germline values: CDR1 SGDLS, CDR2 YYNGEE. The CDR3 consists of 18 residues. The authors made each sample's cDNA in eight separate reactions. Researchers used template switching to add UMIs featuring a 6-nucleotide sample barcode. After re-calling the 5' RACE reads, TCRdb lists one entry per CDR3 protein, DNA absent. The sample includes 150,000 to 200,000 distinct CDR3 sequences. The sequence derives from a human donor with ulcerative colitis or Crohn's disease, or a healthy co-twin of an affected twin (not recorded which). The chain couples TRBV9 to TRBJ2-1; the D call from TCRdb, TRBD2, cannot be confirmed without DNA. Source material: blood. CDR3 sequence reads: CASSVAGAGDGSYNEQFF.